This T cell receptor beta chain was retrieved from a study of blood T cell repertoires in COVID-19. Study-wide context: Researchers got acute and convalescent COVID-19 samples from the United States, Italy and Spain. In each case, the material was cDNA or gDNA derived from T cells, B-cell-depleted T cells, or PBMCs.

The V segment lost 0 bases and the J segment 2 bases; nucleotides outside the gene matches: 6. This CDR3 contains 16 residues. The germline gives CDR1 LNHDA, CDR2 SQIVND (reference sequence). The authors' processing: Amplification from reference gene primers served as the basis for estimated nucleated cell counts. Libraries were prepared by immunoSEQ multiplex PCR; TCRdb keeps only in-frame clonotypes and omits some of them. That table furnishes V, J and clone size, whereas the DNA furnished D and trimming. The sample has roughly 68,000 clones; roughly 80% are singletons. The receptor was derived from a man over 45 with active COVID-19. The V gene is TRBV19, the J gene TRBJ2-7; 8 nucleotides line up with TRBD2. What was sequenced was peripheral blood. This CDR3 reads CASSIDASGQTYEQYF. The CDR3 bases are TGTGCCAGTAGTATAGACGCTAGCGGGCAGACCTACGAGCAGTACTTC.